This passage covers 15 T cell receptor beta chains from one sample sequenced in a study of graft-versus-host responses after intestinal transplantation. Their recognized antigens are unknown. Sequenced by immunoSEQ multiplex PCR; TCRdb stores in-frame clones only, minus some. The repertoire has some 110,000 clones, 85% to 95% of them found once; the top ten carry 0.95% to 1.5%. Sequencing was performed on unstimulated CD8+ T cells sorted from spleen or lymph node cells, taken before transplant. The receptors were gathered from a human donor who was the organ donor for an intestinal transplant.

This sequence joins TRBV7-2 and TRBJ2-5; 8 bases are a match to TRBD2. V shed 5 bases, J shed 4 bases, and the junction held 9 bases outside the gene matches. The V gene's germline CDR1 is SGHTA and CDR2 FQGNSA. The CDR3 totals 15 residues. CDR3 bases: TGTGCCAGCAGCGAAGGGCGGCTAGCGGGAGAGACCCAGTACTTC. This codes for CASSEGRLAGETQYF.

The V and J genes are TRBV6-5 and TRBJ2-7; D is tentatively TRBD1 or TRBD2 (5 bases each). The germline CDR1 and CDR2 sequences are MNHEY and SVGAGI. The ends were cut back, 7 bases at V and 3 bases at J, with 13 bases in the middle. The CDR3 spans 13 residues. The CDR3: CASTGTQVYEQYF. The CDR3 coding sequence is TGTGCCAGCACCGGGACGCAGGTCTACGAGCAGTACTTC.

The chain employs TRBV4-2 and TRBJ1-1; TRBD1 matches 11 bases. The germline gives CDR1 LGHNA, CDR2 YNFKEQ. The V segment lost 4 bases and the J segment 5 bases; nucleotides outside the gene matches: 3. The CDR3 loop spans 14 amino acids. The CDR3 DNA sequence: TGTGCCAGCAGCCGTGGACAGGGGGCGACTGAAGCTTTCTTT. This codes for CASSRGQGATEAFF.

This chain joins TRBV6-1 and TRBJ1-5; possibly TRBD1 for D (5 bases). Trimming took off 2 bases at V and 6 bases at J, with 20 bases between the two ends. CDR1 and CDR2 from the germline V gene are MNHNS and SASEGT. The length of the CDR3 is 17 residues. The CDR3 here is CASSEIRGVRLSQPQHF. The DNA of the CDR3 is TGTGCCAGCAGTGAAATAAGGGGCGTTCGGTTGAGTCAGCCCCAGCATTTT.

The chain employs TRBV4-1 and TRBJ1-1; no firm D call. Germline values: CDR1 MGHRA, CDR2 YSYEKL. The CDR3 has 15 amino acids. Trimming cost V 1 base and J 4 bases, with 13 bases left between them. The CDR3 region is CASSQGASPSTEAFF. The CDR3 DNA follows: TGCGCCAGCAGCCAAGGGGCCTCCCCCTCCACTGAAGCTTTCTTT.

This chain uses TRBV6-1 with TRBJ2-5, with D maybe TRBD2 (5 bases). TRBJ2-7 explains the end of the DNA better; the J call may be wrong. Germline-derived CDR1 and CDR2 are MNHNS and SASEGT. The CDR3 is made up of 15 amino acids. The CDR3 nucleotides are TGTGCCAGCAGACCCGGAGTGGGGAGCTCCTACGAGCAGTACTTC. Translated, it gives CASRPGVGSSYEQYF.

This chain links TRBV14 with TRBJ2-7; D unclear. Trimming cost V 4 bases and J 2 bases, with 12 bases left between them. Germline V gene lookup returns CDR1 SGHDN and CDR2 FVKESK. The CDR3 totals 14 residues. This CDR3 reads CASSPYGPTYEQYF. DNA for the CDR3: TGTGCCAGCAGCCCATACGGGCCTACCTACGAGCAGTACTTC.

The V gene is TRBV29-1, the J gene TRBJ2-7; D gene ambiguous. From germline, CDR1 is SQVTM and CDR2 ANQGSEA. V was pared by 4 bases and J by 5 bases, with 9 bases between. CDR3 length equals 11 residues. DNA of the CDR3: TGCAGCGTTGCACGACAACACGAGCAGTACTTC. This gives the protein CSVARQHEQYF.

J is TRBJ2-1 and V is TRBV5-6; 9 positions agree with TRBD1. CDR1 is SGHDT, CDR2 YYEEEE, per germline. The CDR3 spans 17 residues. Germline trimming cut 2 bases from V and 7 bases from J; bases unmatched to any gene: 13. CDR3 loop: CASSFLTRDRVGNEQFF. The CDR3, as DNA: TGTGCCAGCAGCTTCCTGACCCGGGACAGGGTGGGGAATGAGCAGTTCTTC.

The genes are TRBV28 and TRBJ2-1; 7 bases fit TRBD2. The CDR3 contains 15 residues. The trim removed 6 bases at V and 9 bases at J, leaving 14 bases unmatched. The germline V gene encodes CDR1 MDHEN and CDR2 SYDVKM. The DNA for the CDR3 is TGTGCCAGCAGCTTACTAGCGAGCTCCCGGACTGAGCAGTTCTTC. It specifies CASSLLASSRTEQFF.

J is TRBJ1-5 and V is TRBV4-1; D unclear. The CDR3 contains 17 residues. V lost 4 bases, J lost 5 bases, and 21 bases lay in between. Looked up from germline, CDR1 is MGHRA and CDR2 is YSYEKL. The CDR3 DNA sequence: TGCGCCAGCAGCCCGAAGAGCGGTACCCTGGGGTATCAGCCCCAGCATTTT. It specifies CASSPKSGTLGYQPQHF.

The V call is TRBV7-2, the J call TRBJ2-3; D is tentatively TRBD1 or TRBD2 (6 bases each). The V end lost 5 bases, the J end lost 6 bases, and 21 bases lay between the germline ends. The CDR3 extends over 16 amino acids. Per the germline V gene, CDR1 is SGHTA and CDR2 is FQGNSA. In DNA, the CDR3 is TGTGCCAGCAGCCTGAGGGGGACTTACGAATGGGATACGCAGTATTTT. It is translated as CASSLRGTYEWDTQYF.

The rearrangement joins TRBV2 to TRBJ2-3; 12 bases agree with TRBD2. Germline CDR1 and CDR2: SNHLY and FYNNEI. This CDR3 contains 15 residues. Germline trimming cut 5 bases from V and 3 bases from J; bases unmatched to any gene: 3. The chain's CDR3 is CASSLAGGGTDTQYF. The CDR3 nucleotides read TGTGCCAGCAGTCTAGCGGGAGGGGGGACAGATACGCAGTATTTT.

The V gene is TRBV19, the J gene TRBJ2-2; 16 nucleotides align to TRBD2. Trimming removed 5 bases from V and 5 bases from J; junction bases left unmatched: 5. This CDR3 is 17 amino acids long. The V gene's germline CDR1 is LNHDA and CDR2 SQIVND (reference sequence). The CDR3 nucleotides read TGTGCCAGTAGTTCGGGACTAGCGGGAGGGAAAACCGGGGAGCTGTTTTTT. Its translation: CASSSGLAGGKTGELFF.

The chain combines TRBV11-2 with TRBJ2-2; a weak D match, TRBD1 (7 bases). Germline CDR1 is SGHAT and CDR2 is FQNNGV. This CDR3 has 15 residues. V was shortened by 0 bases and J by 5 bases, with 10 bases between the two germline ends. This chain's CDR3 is CASSLDRGRTGELFF. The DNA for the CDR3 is TGTGCCAGCAGCTTAGACAGGGGGAGGACCGGGGAGCTGTTTTTT.